This TCR beta chain appears in the sequencing data of a study of OX40 agonist ivuxolimab in advanced cancers. For the wider study: The costimulatory receptor OX40 (CD134) was targeted by ivuxolimab, a fully human IgG2 agonistic monoclonal antibody. Intravenous ivuxolimab was administered to patients every 2 weeks at six dose levels: 0.01, 0.1, 0.3, 1.5, 3 and 10 mg/kg. Among the roughly 52 dose-escalation patients, about 19 had hepatocellular carcinoma, 15 or so melanoma, 9 renal cell carcinoma and 9 head and neck cancer. In the dose-escalation cohort, approximately 82% of patients were male, and the mean age was approximately 55 years, with a range of roughly 20 to 80. Patients were allowed to have had prior anti-PD-1, anti-PD-L1 or anti-CTLA-4 therapy, and roughly two fifths of the dose-escalation patients had been treated with checkpoint inhibitors. Three dose-escalation patients achieved partial responses, one with hepatocellular carcinoma and two with cutaneous melanoma. The purpose of peripheral TCRbeta sequencing was to test whether ivuxolimab changed TCR sequence diversity and led to clonal T-cell expansion. The paper reports the monotherapy dose-escalation portion (N of about 54 patients) of the phase I ivuxolimab trial.

Genomic DNA was extracted from sorted cells for sequencing of the TCRbeta CDR3 region. TCRbeta CDR3 regions were sequenced using the immunoSEQ Assay. Held by TCRdb, this immuneACCESS table contains in-frame sequences only and omits some clones. Under half of the omission traces to an unresolved V gene where checked; the cause of the rest is unknown. In all, the sample holds some 45,000 clones, and 86% of those were seen once. Together, the top ten hold about 12% of the sample. V is reduced by 5 bases and J by 11 bases, leaving a spacing of 15 bases between them. Taken from cysteine to phenylalanine, the CDR3 has 12 residues. Here the CDR3 DNA is all that survives: 36 bases in frame from base 1. The germline V gene encodes CDR1 LNHDA and CDR2 SQIVND (reference sequence). Patients with a history of autoimmune disease or receiving systemic immunosuppression were excluded from the trial. Peripheral blood for TCR sequencing was collected from all dose cohorts at baseline, on cycle 4 day 1, and on cycle 7 day 1. The samples were drawn from a first-in-human, open-label, multicenter phase I dose-escalation trial of ivuxolimab. Adults with locally advanced or metastatic head and neck squamous cell, hepatocellular, melanoma or renal cell carcinoma were enrolled in the trial. Before TCR sequencing, CD4+ and CD8+ T cells were separately sorted from peripheral blood.

Study-wide conclusions, independent of this receptor: After ivuxolimab, CD8+ T cells had more expanded clones than CD4+ T cells on average. Clonal expansion of both CD4+ and CD8+ blood T cells was observed from baseline to week 6 at doses 0.1 to 3.0 mg/kg. In the 0.1-3.0 mg/kg groups, partial responders were among the patients with the lowest normalized peripheral clonal expansion, particularly in CD8+ T cells. The antigen specificity of the peripheral T cells that underwent clonal expansion was not determined. Low levels of normalized T-cell clonal expansion were also seen in some patients who did not respond.

Concerning this clone itself: Its antigen remains unidentified. Base qualities are missing; no much larger clone stands one base away.

Recombination linked TRBV19 to TRBJ1-1; the D gene assignment is ambiguous. The receptor was isolated from an adult with an advanced solid tumor such as melanoma, head and neck, liver or kidney cancer. The starting material was CD4+ or CD8+ T cells sorted from blood, obtained in a trial of the OX40 agonist ivuxolimab. The DNA reads TGTGCCAGTAGTTTATCCCACCGGCAGGCTTTCTTT. This gives the protein CASSLSHRQAFF.